These 9 T cell receptor beta chains were all obtained from the same sample, sequenced in a study of regulatory T cells in long-lasting Graves disease. Relying on iRepertoire HTBI primers and Arm-PCR of CDR3 regions, the team built TCR beta libraries. TCRdb itself ran the multiplex PCR reads through MiXCR, one entry per CDR3 protein. The data hold about 350,000 distinct CDR3 sequences, with about 16% observed a single time. The time point here: newly diagnosed GD, antithyroid drugs for less than 3 months. Extracted RNA from PBMCs served as the source of the TCR library. These data also formed part of another study, on T cells in Graves' hyperthyroidism and ophthalmopathy.

The sequenced sample was peripheral blood mononuclear cells (PBMCs), obtained at new diagnosis, from a patient treated with antithyroid drugs. The origin of the receptors is a woman between 18 and 29 years old with Graves disease.

This clonotype was counted ten times or more. Mismatch with germline at one junction end may stem from a read error. The chain has TRBV5-1 and TRBJ2-2; perhaps D is TRBD1 or TRBD2 (5 bases each). CDR1 is SGHRS and CDR2 is YFSETQ in the germline V gene. The CDR3 totals 13 residues. CDR3 bases: TGTGCCAGCAGCTTGGGACCCAAGGGGGAGCTGTTTTTT. Amino acid sequence: CASSLGPKGELFF.

This clonotype was seen at least ten times. The chain combines TRBV7-2 with TRBJ1-1; D uncertain. Trimming removed 5 bases at V and 3 bases at J, with 10 bases between. The CDR3 contains 13 residues. The germline gives CDR1 SGHTA, CDR2 FQGNSA. The CDR3 reads CASSGGRDTEAFF. The CDR3 DNA reads as TGTGCCAGCAGCGGTGGTCGGGACACTGAAGCTTTCTTT.

There are a few counts of this clonotype. This chain joins TRBV20-1 and TRBJ1-1, with 7 bases lining up with TRBD1. After removal of 6 bases from V and 0 bases from J, the junction contained 10 bases not matched to a gene. The CDR3 covers 15 residues. Germline loops: CDR1 DFQATT, CDR2 SNEGSKA (reference sequence). The CDR3 nucleotides read TGCAGTGCCCCTAAGACAGGGAGGGTGAACACTGAAGCTTTCTTT. Its translation is CSAPKTGRVNTEAFF.

The genes are TRBV5-1 and TRBJ2-7; D remains unclear. The CDR3 extends over 13 amino acids. CDR1 SGHRS and CDR2 YFSETQ come from the germline V gene. V was clipped by 4 bases and J by 6 bases, with 14 bases between them. The CDR3, as DNA: TGCGCCAGCAGCCCCCTCCAGCATGGCGAGCAGTACTTC. Protein sequence: CASSPLQHGEQYF.

CDR3 sequence reads: CATGRGDSPLHF. The CDR3, as DNA: TGTGCCACAGGCAGGGGGGATTCACCCCTCCACTTT. This sequence joins TRBV6-1 and TRBJ1-6, with 7 bases identical to TRBD1. This CDR3 has 12 residues. Germline V gene sequence: CDR1 MNHNS, CDR2 SASEGT. V shed 10 bases, J shed 8 bases, and the junction held 5 bases outside the gene matches.

This clonotype was observed at least ten times. The chain carries TRBV5-1 and TRBJ2-7; the D is unclear. The germline V gene has CDR1 SGHRS and CDR2 YFSETQ. The CDR3 extends over 13 amino acids. The germline V and J ends were trimmed by 0 bases and 3 bases, with 7 bases remaining between them. Here the CDR3 reads CASSLEVGYEQYF. In DNA, the CDR3 is TGCGCCAGCAGCTTGGAGGTCGGCTACGAGCAGTACTTC.

The rearrangement joins TRBV6-4 to TRBJ2-5; D is perhaps TRBD1 (5 bases). Trimming took 11 bases from V and 5 from J, leaving 15 bases between them. Per the germline V gene, CDR1 is MRHNA and CDR2 is SNTAGT. The CDR3 is 12 residues long. CDR3 residues: CAGALGAETQYF. As DNA, the CDR3 is TGTGCCGGCGCACTTGGGGCGGAGACCCAGTACTTC.

There are many counts of this clonotype. The chain joins TRBV10-3 to TRBJ2-7; 9 bases line up with TRBD1. The CDR3 contains 14 residues. V dropped 4 bases and J dropped 5; count of bases not matched to a gene: 6. Germline V CDR1 and CDR2: ENHRY, SYGVKD. The CDR3 here is CAISARDRADEQYF. In DNA, the CDR3 is TGTGCCATCAGTGCCCGGGACAGGGCCGACGAGCAGTACTTC.

This clonotype was counted many times. The CDR3 region is CASSSPRKAQVPYGYTF. DNA of the CDR3: TGTGCCAGCAGTTCCCCACGAAAGGCTCAAGTGCCCTATGGCTACACCTTC. The chain carries TRBV28 and TRBJ1-2; the D is unclear. Looked up from germline, CDR1 is MDHEN and CDR2 is SYDVKM. V lost 4 bases to trimming and J lost 4 bases, with 22 bases between them. The CDR3 has 17 amino acids.